This note documents a single TCR beta chain sequence. Trimming removed 4 bases at V and 7 bases at J, with 16 bases between. Germline CDR1 and CDR2: KGHSH and LQKENI. This CDR3 has 15 amino acids. 13 Jbeta primers and 60 Vbeta primers were used for the PCR. Repertoires were generated with immunoSEQ multiplex PCR, while TCRdb's copy carries only in-frame clones and drops some. The sample consists of roughly 60,000 clones, around 78% of them appearing once. This record belongs to a study of cytomegalovirus exposure and HLA in healthy donors. The chain couples TRBV18 to TRBJ1-4, with a possible D match to TRBD1 (5 bases). The source is a female donor in good health and CMV-seronegative. The sample was PBMCs. The CDR3 spells CASSLPAGQREKLFF. CDR3 coding DNA: TGTGCCAGCTCACTACCGGCGGGGCAACGTGAAAAACTGTTTTTT.